The entry below describes one TCR beta chain. The CDR3 runs to 13 residues. V was cut by 4 bases and J by 3 bases, with 8 bases left in between. Germline-derived CDR1 and CDR2 are SGHTA and FQGNSA. This record comes from a study of blood T cell repertoires in COVID-19. Using immunoSEQ multiplex PCR, the repertoire was profiled, and TCRdb retains in-frame clones only, with some absent. The sample records some 30,000 clones, 80% to 90% being singletons. The J gene is TRBJ2-3, the V gene TRBV7-2; no reliable D call. The sample consisted of peripheral blood. The receptor was derived from a woman at least 80 years old with active or convalescent COVID-19. The CDR3 DNA reads TGTGCCAGCAGCTCCCGACAAACAGATACGCAGTATTTT. Its translation: CASSSRQTDTQYF. Full variable domain (rest looked up from reference TRBV7-2 and TRBJ2-3): GAGVSQSPSNKVTEKGKDVELRCDPISGHTALYWYRQSLGQGLEFLIYFQGNSAPDKSGLPSDRFSAERTGGSVSTLTIQRTQQEDSAVYLCASSSRQTDTQYFGPGTRLTVL.